These 25 T cell receptor beta chains share one sample of origin, sequenced in a study of OX40 agonist ivuxolimab in advanced cancers. Clones were sequenced by immunoSEQ multiplex PCR, and TCRdb holds only the in-frame ones, with some missing. The sample lists over 30,000 clones, approximately 79% occurring once. The sample in question was CD4+ or CD8+ T cells sorted from blood, obtained in a trial of the OX40 agonist ivuxolimab. The receptors here all came from an adult with an advanced solid tumor such as melanoma, head and neck, liver or kidney cancer.

The genes are TRBV28 and TRBJ1-2; D ambiguous. The V gene's germline CDR1 is MDHEN and CDR2 SYDVKM. V lost 3 bases and J lost 2, with 19 bases in between. The CDR3 is 17 residues long. Here the CDR3 reads CASSFPIPGSANYGYTF. CDR3 sequence (DNA): TGTGCCAGCAGTTTTCCCATCCCAGGTTCCGCCAACTATGGCTACACCTTC.

The chain employs TRBV18 and TRBJ2-7; 7 nucleotides agree with TRBD1. Per the germline V gene, CDR1 is KGHSH and CDR2 is LQKENI. This CDR3 has 16 amino acids. V was clipped by 2 bases and J by 0 bases; unmatched bases: 7. CDR3 nucleotide sequence: TGTGCCAGCTCACCATCCGGGACAGCTAGCTCCTACGAGCAGTACTTC. It translates to CASSPSGTASSYEQYF.

This clone was picked up a small number of times. This chain uses TRBV19 with TRBJ2-6; the D gene is possibly TRBD1 (6 bases). This CDR3 is 17 amino acids long. From germline, CDR1 is LNHDA and CDR2 SQIVND (reference sequence). V lost 6 bases to trimming and J lost 0 bases, with 15 bases between them. In DNA, the CDR3 is TGTGCCAGTAGAGAAGGGACATTCCACTCTGGGGCCAACGTCCTGACTTTC. This sequence encodes CASREGTFHSGANVLTF.

The V gene is TRBV2, the J gene TRBJ2-7; possibly TRBD1 for D (6 bases). The germline V gene encodes CDR1 SNHLY and CDR2 FYNNEI. Trimming stripped 10 bases from V and 4 bases from J, with 11 bases between. This CDR3 comprises 11 residues. CDR3 loop: CATSRGYEQYF. The CDR3 DNA follows: TGTGCCACAAGCAGGGGTTACGAGCAGTACTTC.

This chain uses TRBV7-9 with TRBJ1-1, with a weak D call TRBD1 (5 bases). The CDR3 runs 13 residues. Trimming removed 2 bases at V and 3 bases at J, with 7 bases between. Per the germline V gene, CDR1 is SEHNR and CDR2 is FQNEAQ (reference sequence). DNA for the CDR3: TGTGCCAGCAGCTTAATAGGGGACACTGAAGCTTTCTTT. It codes for CASSLIGDTEAFF.

This clone has more than one count but fewer than ten. CDR3: CASSLDGEVGTQYF. DNA of the CDR3: TGTGCCAGCAGCTTAGATGGGGAGGTTGGTACGCAGTATTTT. V and J are TRBV11-2 and TRBJ2-3; D may be TRBD2 (6 bases). The CDR3 extends over 14 amino acids. V lost 0 bases and J 8 bases, leaving 12 bases between the germline ends. Per the germline V gene, CDR1 is SGHAT and CDR2 is FQNNGV.

This chain links TRBV19 with TRBJ2-7, with D perhaps matching TRBD1 or TRBD2 (5 bases each). From germline, CDR1 is LNHDA and CDR2 SQIVND (reference sequence). V lost 2 bases to trimming and J lost 7 bases, with 15 bases between them. The CDR3 spans 14 residues. The CDR3 sequence: CASSITGTAGEQYF. DNA of the CDR3: TGTGCCAGTAGTATAACCGGGACCGCTGGGGAGCAGTACTTC.

This clone counts as medium-sized (0.01 to 0.1%). The CDR3 DNA follows: TGTGCCAGCAGCTTAGAGGGGACAGGGAGCGATGGCTACACCTTC. Encoded protein: CASSLEGTGSDGYTF. The J gene is TRBJ1-2, the V gene TRBV7-6; TRBD1 matches at 9 bases. Germline V gives CDR1 SGHVS, CDR2 FNYEAQ. With 1 base clipped from V and 6 bases from J, the junction kept 6 bases outside the gene matches. The CDR3 loop spans 15 amino acids.

V usage is TRBV7-7 and J usage is TRBJ2-2, with TRBD1 matching 7 bases. The V gene's germline CDR1 is SSHAT and CDR2 FNYEAQ (reference sequence). The CDR3 runs 12 residues. In nucleotides, the CDR3 is TGTGCGACAGGGACGGACACCGGGGAGCTGTTTTTT. This translates into CATGTDTGELFF.

The chain has TRBV4-1 and TRBJ1-3; unclear D gene. Germline CDR1 MGHRA, CDR2 YSYEKL. Between the trimmed V and J ends, which lost 1 base and 8 bases, there was a span of 15 bases. The CDR3 has 15 residues. The CDR3 DNA reads TGCGCCAGCAGCCAAGGATACAGTCTGGAATACACCATATATTTT. Translated, it gives CASSQGYSLEYTIYF.

The V gene is TRBV6-6, the J gene TRBJ2-7; 7 bases match TRBD2. This CDR3 contains 15 residues. The V gene's germline CDR1 is MNHNY and CDR2 SVGAGI (reference sequence). With V trimmed by 4 bases and J by 0 bases, 6 bases remained unmatched. The CDR3 bases are TGTGCCAGCAGTTTGCCGGGGACTATCTCCTACGAGCAGTACTTC. It translates to CASSLPGTISYEQYF.

The chain has TRBV10-3 and TRBJ1-1, with D unresolved. Trimming pared 6 bases from V and 2 bases from J, leaving 13 bases between. Germline CDR1 reads ENHRY; CDR2 reads SYGVKD. The CDR3 extends over 14 amino acids. Here the CDR3 DNA reads TGTGCCATCAGCTTCGGTACAGTAAACACTGAAGCTTTCTTT. It yields the protein CAISFGTVNTEAFF.

This chain links TRBV9 with TRBJ2-7; 9 positions match TRBD2. CDR3 length: 13 residues. Germline V gene data show CDR1 as SGDLS and CDR2 as YYNGEE. Trimming cost V 3 bases and J 10 bases; bases outside gene matches: 8. The CDR3 DNA reads as TGTGCCAGCAGCGCGACTAGCGGATGGGTTCAGTACTTC. Translated, it gives CASSATSGWVQYF.

In its sample, this clone was seen a few times. The CDR3 here is CASSLSSDSPQETQYF. The CDR3 coding sequence is TGCGCCAGCAGCCTATCGTCGGACAGCCCCCAAGAGACCCAGTACTTC. The J gene is TRBJ2-5, the V gene TRBV5-1; tentative D call: TRBD1 (6 bases). This CDR3 comprises 16 residues. The V and J ends lost 4 bases and 1 base respectively, with 17 bases between them. Germline V gene lookup returns CDR1 SGHRS and CDR2 YFSETQ.

Of note for this clone: The same CDR3 is also encoded by other DNA sequences in this sample. The rearrangement links TRBV6-5 to TRBJ1-1, with D tentatively TRBD1 (5 bases). Between the trimmed V and J ends, which lost 6 bases and 0 bases, there was a span of 11 bases. This CDR3 comprises 14 residues. Per the germline V gene, CDR1 is MNHEY and CDR2 is SVGAGI. The CDR3 here is CASSQRQLNTEAFF. The CDR3 DNA reads as TGTGCCAGCAGCCAGCGACAGCTGAACACTGAAGCTTTCTTT.

The chain has TRBV19 and TRBJ2-5; possibly TRBD2 for D (5 bases). The V gene lost 5 bases and the J gene lost 4 bases, with 17 bases spanning the gap. The germline V gene encodes CDR1 LNHDA and CDR2 SQIVND (reference sequence). CDR3 length: 15 amino acids. The CDR3 coding sequence is TGTGCCAGTAGTGATCGGAAGCGGACCCTAGAGACCCAGTACTTC. Translating gives CASSDRKRTLETQYF.

In its sample, this clone is medium-sized. This sequence joins TRBV7-9 and TRBJ1-2; the D is unclear. This CDR3 region has 14 residues. V was pared by 2 bases and J by 0 bases, with 7 bases between. Germline assignment: CDR1 SEHNR and CDR2 FQNEAQ (reference sequence). The CDR3 DNA follows: TGTGCCAGCAGCTTAACATATCCTAACTATGGCTACACCTTC. This encodes CASSLTYPNYGYTF.

CDR3 protein: CSVEDRSGYEQYF. The CDR3 coding sequence is TGCAGCGTTGAAGATCGATCCGGCTACGAGCAGTACTTC. J is TRBJ2-5 and V is TRBV29-1; no clear D. The J call is uncertain, as TRBJ2-7 better fits the DNA end. CDR1 is SQVTM and CDR2 is ANQGSEA in the germline V gene. This CDR3 is 13 amino acids long.

The chain links TRBV5-5 to TRBJ1-4; perhaps TRBD1 as D (6 bases). The germline gives CDR1 SGHKS, CDR2 YYEKEE (reference sequence). CDR3 length: 14 amino acids. Trimming stripped 5 bases from V and 8 bases from J, with 16 bases between. CDR3 sequence (DNA): TGTGCCAGCAGTTTGCGGGGGCTCGGGGAAAAACTGTTTTTT. Translation gives CASSLRGLGEKLFF. Supplemented by reference TRBV5-5 and TRBJ1-4, the full variable domain reads DAGVTQSPTHLIKTRGQQVTLRCSPISGHKSVSWYQQVLGQGPQFIFQYYEKEERGRGNFPDRFSARQFPNYSSELNVNALLLGDSALYLCASSLRGLGEKLFFGSGTQLSVL.

The rearrangement uses TRBV6-6 and TRBJ1-1; D gene uncertain. The CDR3 is 13 amino acids. The V end was cut by 4 bases, the J end by 1 base, with 7 bases between. Germline-derived CDR1 and CDR2 are MNHNY and SVGAGI (reference sequence). The CDR3, as DNA: TGTGCCAGCAGTTTGTTGGAGAACACTGAAGCTTTCTTT. Translated, it gives CASSLLENTEAFF.

This clone came up once. The J gene is TRBJ2-1, the V gene TRBV10-3, with TRBD2 matching over 10 bases. The V and J ends lost 4 bases and 7 bases, in that order; junction bases with no gene match: 13. Germline V gives CDR1 ENHRY, CDR2 SYGVKD. This CDR3 contains 17 residues. The CDR3 reads CAISGRSGAGGPNEQFF. As DNA, the CDR3 is TGTGCCATCAGTGGACGATCGGGAGCGGGGGGGCCTAATGAGCAGTTCTTC.

The chain links TRBV29-1 to TRBJ2-1; 9 bases are shared with TRBD1. The CDR3 consists of 13 residues. The V gene's germline CDR1 is SQVTM and CDR2 ANQGSEA. The junction had 3 bases not matched to a gene; V was cut back by 5 bases and J by 4 bases. In DNA, the CDR3 is TGCAGCGTTCTCGGACAGGGGTACAATGAGCAGTTCTTC. It codes for CSVLGQGYNEQFF.

This clone appeared a single time. The genes are TRBV6-4 and TRBJ2-2; D possibly corresponds to TRBD2 (5 bases). This CDR3 spans 14 amino acids. The germline gives CDR1 MRHNA, CDR2 SNTAGT. V was clipped by 5 bases and J by 4 bases, with 11 bases between them. CDR3 DNA sequence: TGTGCCAGCAGTCAAGTGCGGGCCACCGGGGAGCTGTTTTTT. It is translated as CASSQVRATGELFF.

The rearrangement joins TRBV5-8 to TRBJ1-3; D remains ambiguous. The V gene's germline CDR1 is SGHTS and CDR2 YDEGEE. CDR3 length: 15 amino acids. V dropped 1 base and J dropped 4 bases, with 12 bases sitting between them. CDR3 residues: CASSLIREKGNTIYF. As DNA, the CDR3 is TGTGCCAGCAGCTTGATAAGGGAAAAAGGAAACACCATATATTTT.

J is TRBJ1-6 and V is TRBV6-6; D is possibly TRBD1 (6 bases). This CDR3 is 16 amino acids long. Germline loops: CDR1 MNHNY, CDR2 SVGAGI (reference sequence). V was clipped by 2 bases and J by 5 bases, with 13 bases between them. This CDR3 reads CASSYLAGQNNSPLHF. The CDR3 bases are TGTGCCAGCAGTTACCTCGCGGGACAAAATAATTCACCCCTCCACTTT.